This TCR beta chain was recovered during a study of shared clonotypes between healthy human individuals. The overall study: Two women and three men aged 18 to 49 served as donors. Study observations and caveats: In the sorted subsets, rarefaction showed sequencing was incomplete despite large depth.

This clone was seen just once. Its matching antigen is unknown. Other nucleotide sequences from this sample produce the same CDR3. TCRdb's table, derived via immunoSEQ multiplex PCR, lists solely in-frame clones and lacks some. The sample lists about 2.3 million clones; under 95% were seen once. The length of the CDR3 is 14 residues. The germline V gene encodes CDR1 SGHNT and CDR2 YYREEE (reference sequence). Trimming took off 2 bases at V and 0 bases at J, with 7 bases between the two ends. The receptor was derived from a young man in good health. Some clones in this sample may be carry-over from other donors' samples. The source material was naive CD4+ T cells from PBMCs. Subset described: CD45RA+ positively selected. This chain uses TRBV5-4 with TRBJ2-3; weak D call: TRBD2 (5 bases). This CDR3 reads CASSFGGSTDTQYF. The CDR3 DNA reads TGTGCCAGCAGCTTTGGCGGGAGCACAGATACGCAGTATTTT.